This T cell receptor (beta chain) derives from a study of PD-L1 blockade in urothelial cancer. Study context: Atezolizumab therapy began for patients in about 2014, dosed at 1,200 mg intravenously every 3 weeks. Reported median T cell count for blood samples was 140,000 to 150,000.

Libraries were prepared by immunoSEQ multiplex PCR; TCRdb keeps only in-frame clonotypes and omits some of them. The sample records roughly 56,000 clones, roughly 82% being singletons. The CDR3 is 15 residues long. The junction had 9 bases not matched to a gene; V was cut back by 3 bases and J by 5 bases. Germline values: CDR1 SNHLY, CDR2 FYNNEI. The chain recombines TRBV2 with TRBJ2-7, with TRBD1 matching over 8 bases. This specimen consisted of PBMCs, obtained around atezolizumab (anti-PD-L1) treatment. This receptor was obtained from a man aged 65 to 85 with urothelial cancer. CDR3 nucleotide sequence: TGTGCCAGCAGTGATGAAGGGACAGGTTTCCACGAGCAGTACTTC. This gives the protein CASSDEGTGFHEQYF.